Below are 24 T cell receptor beta chains sequenced from a single sample in a study of blood T cell repertoires in COVID-19. The protocol was immunoSEQ multiplex PCR, while the TCRdb copy is restricted to in-frame clones and leaves out a portion. Of about 170,000 clones in the sample, roughly 90% were seen once. The material sequenced was peripheral blood. These receptors all stem from a man aged 55 to 70 with acute or convalescent COVID-19.

The count of this clone is one. The J gene is TRBJ1-3, the V gene TRBV30; D perhaps matches TRBD1 (6 bases). Germline CDR1 GTSNPN, CDR2 SVGIG (reference sequence). This CDR3 comprises 16 residues. The V and J ends lost 0 bases and 2 bases respectively, with 14 bases between them. This CDR3 reads CAWSVRGGTAGNTIYF. The CDR3 DNA reads as TGTGCCTGGAGTGTAAGGGGGGGTACTGCTGGAAACACCATATATTTT.

This clone has more than one count but fewer than ten. In DNA, the CDR3 is TGTGCCAGCAGCTTATCGTCGACAGGGCCTAACTATGGCTACACCTTC. It is translated as CASSLSSTGPNYGYTF. The chain is built from TRBV7-8 and TRBJ1-2; 7 positions match TRBD1. Trimming cost V 2 bases and J 0 bases; bases outside gene matches: 6. The CDR3 loop spans 16 amino acids. Germline V gene sequence: CDR1 SGHVS, CDR2 FQNEAQ.

This clone was seen only once. The rearrangement uses TRBV7-9 and TRBJ1-1, with 10 bases fitting TRBD1. The CDR3 covers 16 residues. Trimming at V came to 5 bases and at J to 0 bases, leaving 6 bases not matched to a gene. Germline values: CDR1 SEHNR, CDR2 FQNEAQ (reference sequence). The CDR3 DNA follows: TGTGCCAGCAGCATTGACAGGGGGCCCCTGAACACTGAAGCTTTCTTT. Its translation: CASSIDRGPLNTEAFF.

This clone was counted ten times or more. V and J are TRBV29-1 and TRBJ1-1, with unresolved D. The CDR3 is 12 amino acids. The germline V and J ends were trimmed by 4 bases and 2 bases, with 8 bases remaining between them. Germline CDR1 reads SQVTM; CDR2 reads ANQGSEA. The CDR3 DNA reads TGCAGCGTTGCACAATATAACACTGAAGCTTTCTTT. It codes for CSVAQYNTEAFF.

The V call is TRBV6-2 or TRBV6-3, the J call TRBJ2-1, with 7 bases matching TRBD2. Losses at the gene ends were 0 bases for V and 5 bases for J; bases not matched to a gene: 7. The CDR3 extends over 16 amino acids. CDR1 MNHEY and CDR2 SVGEGT come from the germline V gene. DNA for the CDR3: TGTGCCAGCAGTTACTCCCCAGCGGGAAAGAACAATGAGCAGTTCTTC. This codes for CASSYSPAGKNNEQFF.

The genes are TRBV30 and TRBJ1-1; D possibly corresponds to TRBD1 (6 bases). This CDR3 is built from 17 residues. Looked up from germline, CDR1 is GTSNPN and CDR2 is SVGIG (reference sequence). Trimming pared 0 bases from V and 2 bases from J, leaving 19 bases between. CDR3 DNA: TGTGCCTGGAGTGTCACCCGGTTCCGGGGGGGCAACACTGAAGCTTTCTTT. It encodes CAWSVTRFRGGNTEAFF.

The chain recombines TRBV7-7 with TRBJ1-4; D not resolved. The V gene lost 1 base and the J gene lost 15 bases, with 12 bases spanning the gap. Germline V CDR1 and CDR2: SSHAT, FNYEAQ (reference sequence). The CDR3 loop spans 12 amino acids. For the CDR3, the DNA is TGTGCCAGCAGCTTAGACAGACCGGGGATGTTTTTT. This gives the protein CASSLDRPGMFF.

The gene calls are TRBV5-1 and TRBJ2-1, with a weak D call TRBD1 (8 bases). CDR3 length: 13 residues. Germline CDR1 reads SGHRS; CDR2 reads YFSETQ. V dropped 4 bases and J dropped 7 bases, with 12 bases sitting between them. Here the CDR3 reads CASSIQGGNEQFF. As DNA, the CDR3 is TGCGCCAGCAGCATACAGGGGGGGAATGAGCAGTTCTTC.

The chain links TRBV2 to TRBJ2-5, with TRBD2 matching 9 bases. Germline CDR1 reads SNHLY; CDR2 reads FYNNEI. V lost 6 bases and J lost 2; bases outside the gene matches: 13. There are 17 residues in the CDR3. The CDR3 DNA sequence: TGTGCCAGCAGCTGGGATCTAGCGGGGATCCAACAAGAGACCCAGTACTTC. Encoded protein: CASSWDLAGIQQETQYF.

A few counts support this clone. This sequence joins TRBV7-2 and TRBJ2-1, with D maybe TRBD2 (5 bases). With 5 bases removed from V and 2 bases from J, the gap between germline ends came to 13 bases. The CDR3 consists of 15 residues. Germline CDR1 is SGHTA and CDR2 is FQGNSA. The CDR3 is CASSPGLLTYNEQFF. In DNA, the CDR3 is TGTGCCAGCAGCCCCGGACTGCTGACCTACAATGAGCAGTTCTTC.

The table lists this clone with a count of one. The chain's CDR3 is CASSLLLAGNYEQYV. DNA of the CDR3: TGTGCCAGCAGCTTGCTACTAGCGGGGAACTACGAGCAGTACGTC. This chain joins TRBV5-6 and TRBJ2-7, with 10 bases identical to TRBD2. CDR1 and CDR2 from the germline V gene are SGHDT and YYEEEE. This CDR3 comprises 15 residues. Losses at the gene ends were 1 base for V and 3 bases for J; bases not matched to a gene: 4.

On this clone: At one end, the junction sequence differs from germline, possibly due to a read error. The rearrangement uses TRBV7-3 and TRBJ2-3; 10 nucleotides match TRBD1. CDR1 SGHTA and CDR2 FQGTGA come from the germline V gene. This CDR3 has 16 residues. The CDR3 bases are TGTGCCAGCAGCCTAACCGGGACAGGGGCCACAGATACGCAGTATTTT. Amino acids: CASSLTGTGATDTQYF.

The rearrangement links TRBV5-1 to TRBJ1-2, with D perhaps TRBD1 (5 bases). Per the germline V gene, CDR1 is SGHRS and CDR2 is YFSETQ. CDR3 length: 14 amino acids. V was shortened by 0 bases and J by 4 bases, with 10 bases between the two germline ends. CDR3 loop: CASSLGRQGYGYTF. In nucleotides, the CDR3 is TGCGCCAGCAGCTTGGGTCGGCAGGGCTATGGCTACACCTTC.

This rearrangement joins TRBV13 to TRBJ2-1; 12 nucleotides match TRBD2. This CDR3 has 18 residues. CDR1 PRHDT and CDR2 FYEKMQ come from the germline V gene (reference sequence). V lost 5 bases to trimming and J lost 0 bases; unmatched junction nucleotides: 8. CDR3 sequence: CASSLAGGRVSSYNEQFF. CDR3 DNA sequence: TGTGCCAGCAGCCTAGCGGGAGGGCGCGTTAGCTCCTACAATGAGCAGTTCTTC.

V is TRBV6-6 and J is TRBJ1-2, with D maybe TRBD1 (5 bases). Looked up from germline, CDR1 is MNHNY and CDR2 is SVGAGI (reference sequence). CDR3 size: 14 residues. Between the trimmed V and J ends, which lost 7 bases and 6 bases, there was a span of 18 bases. The CDR3 region is CASTHGGFENGYTF. The CDR3 DNA reads TGTGCCAGCACTCACGGGGGGTTTGAGAATGGCTACACCTTC.

This clone was seen a few times. The chain has TRBV12-5 and TRBJ1-3; D call uncertain. The CDR3 length is 16 residues. The V gene's germline CDR1 is LGHNT and CDR2 FRNRAP. The germline V and J ends were trimmed by 2 bases and 0 bases, with 11 bases remaining between them. CDR3 residues: CASGLTGRLSGNTIYF. The CDR3, as DNA: TGTGCTAGTGGTTTGACCGGCCGACTCTCTGGAAACACCATATATTTT.

This clone was seen once. This chain links TRBV4-2 with TRBJ1-6; TRBD1 matches at 9 bases. The CDR3 runs 19 residues. CDR1 and CDR2 (germline): LGHNA, YNFKEQ. The junction had 14 bases not matched to a gene; V was cut back by 1 base and J by 7 bases. CDR3 bases: TGTGCCAGCAGCCAAGTTAAGGTGACAGGGGGTGTCTGGAATTCACCCCTCCACTTT. This gives the protein CASSQVKVTGGVWNSPLHF.

The genes are TRBV15 and TRBJ2-5; D is unresolved. Germline CDR1 reads LNHNV; CDR2 reads YYDKDF (reference sequence). The V end was cut by 1 base, the J end by 5 bases, with 8 bases between. CDR3 length: 13 residues. The CDR3 reads CATSRVYRETQYF. CDR3 nucleotides: TGTGCCACCAGCAGAGTATATCGGGAGACCCAGTACTTC.

The chain is built from TRBV18 and TRBJ1-1; tentative D call: TRBD1 (5 bases). V shed 0 bases and J shed 1 base, with 9 bases lying between them. The CDR3 is made up of 15 amino acids. The germline CDR1 and CDR2 sequences are KGHSH and LQKENI. CDR3 sequence (DNA): TGTGCCAGCTCACCACCAATAGGACAGAACACTGAAGCTTTCTTT. It encodes CASSPPIGQNTEAFF.

J is TRBJ1-4 and V is TRBV30; D is undetermined. The CDR3 contains 14 residues. From germline, CDR1 is GTSNPN and CDR2 SVGIG (reference sequence). V was shortened by 2 bases and J by 8 bases, with 15 bases between the two germline ends. This chain's CDR3 is CAWSKQLALEKLFF. Written as DNA, the CDR3 is TGTGCCTGGAGTAAACAGTTGGCGCTCGAAAAACTGTTTTTT.

The count of this clone is one. The same CDR3 arises from other DNA sequences in this sample as well. The chain has TRBV18 and TRBJ2-5; D perhaps matches TRBD1 (5 bases). Between the trimmed V and J ends, which lost 3 bases and 4 bases, there was a span of 9 bases. CDR1 is KGHSH, CDR2 LQKENI, per germline. This CDR3 region has 13 residues. The DNA for the CDR3 is TGTGCCAGCTCACCCCGGCAGGGAGAGACCCAGTACTTC. Amino acid sequence: CASSPRQGETQYF.

The table lists this clone with a count of one. This sequence joins TRBV24-1 and TRBJ1-2, with TRBD1 matching over 9 bases. The CDR3 loop spans 14 amino acids. Germline CDR1 reads KGHDR; CDR2 reads SFDVKD. V shed 3 bases, J shed 7 bases, and the junction held 5 bases outside the gene matches. The CDR3 region is CATSDRDRVGGYTF. CDR3 sequence (DNA): TGTGCCACCAGTGATAGGGACAGGGTCGGTGGCTACACCTTC.

This clone was detected only a few times. The chain recombines TRBV7-3 with TRBJ2-5; tentatively, D is TRBD2 (5 bases). CDR1 SGHTA and CDR2 FQGTGA come from the germline V gene. This CDR3 spans 15 amino acids. Trimming shortened V by 1 base and J by 2 bases, and 11 bases separated the two germline ends. In DNA form, the CDR3 reads TGTGCCAGCAGCTTAAACGCGGAGGCTCAAGAGACCCAGTACTTC. This encodes CASSLNAEAQETQYF.

As DNA, the CDR3 is TGTGCCACAAGGGGAGACAGGGTTGAGCCCCAGCATTTT. This encodes CATRGDRVEPQHF. The chain is built from TRBV10-3 and TRBJ1-5, with 7 bases that match TRBD1. Trimming took 10 bases from V and 8 from J; bases not matched to a gene: 11. CDR3 length: 13 amino acids. Germline CDR1 is ENHRY and CDR2 is SYGVKD.